This T cell receptor (beta chain) comes out of a study of blood T cell repertoires in COVID-19. Study-level background: Sites across the United States, Italy and Spain contributed samples from acute and convalescent COVID-19.

The V gene end was trimmed by 4 bases and the J gene end by 2 bases; junction bases not matched to a gene: 3. Germline V gene data show CDR1 as MNHEY and CDR2 as SMNVEV (reference sequence). This CDR3 comprises 14 residues. In the study's own analysis: Amplified reference gene primers provided the basis for estimating nucleated cell counts. Libraries were prepared by immunoSEQ multiplex PCR; TCRdb keeps only in-frame clonotypes and omits some of them. That table gives V, J and clone size, and the DNA gave D and trimming. The data show roughly 120,000 clones, approximately 67% seen once. The TCR originated in a woman aged 55 to 70 with acute or convalescent COVID-19. Sequencing input: peripheral blood. The rearrangement uses TRBV27 and TRBJ2-5; 8 bases line up with TRBD1. The CDR3 is CASSWTGMQETQYF. CDR3 DNA sequence: TGTGCCAGCAGTTGGACAGGGATGCAAGAGACCCAGTACTTC.